The clone carrying this T cell receptor beta chain was found once. The target antigen is unknown. The data were taken from a study of T cell responses to AZD1222 COVID-19 vaccine. General observations from the study: No day 14 peak samples; only post-peak repertoires were characterized.

Generated by immunoSEQ multiplex PCR, the TCRdb table keeps only in-frame clones and is missing some. In the table there are under 45,000 clones, around 90% of which are singletons. CDR1 SNHLY and CDR2 FYNNEI come from the germline V gene. The CDR3 length is 15 residues. V trimming: 3 bases; J trimming: 0 bases; junction bases outside the gene matches: 3. Source: peripheral blood, taken 28 days after the second dose of the MenACWY control vaccine. V is TRBV2 and J is TRBJ2-3, with 7 bases aligning to TRBD1. The TCR was taken from an adult who received the MenACWY meningococcal vaccine as a control. CDR3 amino acids: CASSEGTASTDTQYF. CDR3 in DNA: TGTGCCAGCAGTGAGGGGACAGCGAGCACAGATACGCAGTATTTT.